This T cell receptor (beta chain) was recovered during a study of shared clonotypes between healthy human individuals. Naive CD8 cells lacked CD45RO and underwent positive selection for CCR7, leaving out terminally differentiated effector memory CD45RA+ cells. The method was immunoSEQ multiplex PCR; TCRdb's version includes in-frame clones alone and lacks a portion of them. The sample has around 2,000,000 clones; about 95% are singletons. This CDR3 comprises 11 residues. CDR1 GTSNPN and CDR2 SVGIG come from the germline V gene (reference sequence). The sequenced sample was naive CD8+ T cells sorted from blood. The V and J genes are TRBV30 and TRBJ1-2; TRBD1 agrees at 7 bases. The sequence came from a man aged 18-30 years in good health. The CDR3 protein is CATETGNGYTF. In DNA form, the CDR3 reads TGTGCAACGGAGACAGGGAATGGCTACACCTTC.